A single sample is the source of the 26 T cell receptor beta chains below, sequenced in a study of blood T cells in healthy people across ages. PCR was performed a second time for roughly 7 to 12 cycles using a sample-barcoded 5' primer and a J-beta primer mix. TCRdb independently ran MiXCR on the 5' RACE reads; one entry per CDR3 protein. Of approximately 960,000 distinct CDR3 sequences in the sample, under 35% were seen once. This same sample was also part of a study on T cells of mothers and their children.

Sequencing was done on a sample of blood. The receptors were gathered from a woman aged 40 to 50 in good health.

The chain combines TRBV5-6 with TRBJ2-3, with 8 bases aligning to TRBD2. Germline CDR1 reads SGHDT; CDR2 reads YYEEEE. V was clipped by 2 bases and J by 2 bases; unmatched bases: 7. The CDR3 sequence is 16 residues long. CDR3 loop: CASSLMVAGFTDTQYF. The CDR3 nucleotides are TGTGCCAGCAGCTTAATGGTAGCGGGGTTCACAGATACGCAGTATTTT.

The chain carries TRBV12-3 or TRBV12-4 and TRBJ2-3; 7 bases line up with TRBD2. The V gene end was trimmed by 6 bases and the J gene end by 4 bases; junction bases not matched to a gene: 7. CDR3 length equals 14 residues. CDR3 amino acids: CASRRGLRADTQYF. In DNA form, the CDR3 reads TGTGCCAGCAGGAGGGGACTAAGAGCAGATACGCAGTATTTT.

On this clonotype itself: Given a much more abundant clone one base away, this may be a read error. The chain employs TRBV6-1 and TRBJ1-4; D gene uncertain. The CDR3 is made up of 12 amino acids. V was trimmed by 4 bases and J by 4 bases, leaving 4 bases between them. Germline CDR1 is MNHNS and CDR2 is SASEGT. CDR3 region: CASSGGNEKLFF. Here the CDR3 DNA reads TGTGCCAGCAGTGGGGGTAATGAAAAACTGTTTTTT.

This clonotype occurred a few times. V and J are TRBV7-2 and TRBJ2-2, with D hard to call. The CDR3 extends over 13 amino acids. With 0 bases removed from V and 5 bases from J, the gap between germline ends came to 4 bases. From germline, CDR1 is SGHTA and CDR2 FQGNSA. The CDR3 is CASSLARTGELFF. CDR3 bases: TGTGCCAGCAGCTTAGCGCGTACCGGGGAGCTGTTTTTT.

This chain uses TRBV20-1 with TRBJ1-2, with TRBD1 as a possible D gene (6 bases). The CDR3 spans 14 residues. V was cut by 4 bases and J by 4 bases, with 16 bases left in between. The V gene's germline CDR1 is DFQATT and CDR2 SNEGSKA (reference sequence). CDR3 protein: CSAIQGRTLYGYTF. CDR3 nucleotide sequence: TGCAGTGCTATCCAGGGGCGTACTCTCTATGGCTACACCTTC.

The chain is built from TRBV28 and TRBJ2-7; 11 bases match TRBD2. Germline loops: CDR1 MDHEN, CDR2 SYDVKM. The CDR3 length is 14 residues. Unmatched junction bases numbered 1, after V lost 6 bases and J lost 0 bases. This chain's CDR3 is CASRLAGASYEQYF. For the CDR3, the DNA is TGTGCCAGCAGACTAGCGGGGGCCTCCTACGAGCAGTACTTC.

The genes are TRBV7-8 and TRBJ2-3, with D uncertain. This CDR3 is built from 17 residues. The ends were cut back, 1 base at V and 2 bases at J, with 16 bases in the middle. Germline V lookup: CDR1 SGHVS, CDR2 FQNEAQ. CDR3 sequence (DNA): TGTGCCAGCAGCTTAGAGGGCAGTGCCCTTACCACAGATACGCAGTATTTT. Its translation: CASSLEGSALTTDTQYF. The full variable domain, rest sourced from reference TRBV7-8 and TRBJ2-3, is GAGVSQSPRYKVAKRGQDVALRCDPISGHVSLFWYQQALGQGPEFLTYFQNEAQLDKSGLPSDRFFAERPEGSVSTLKIQRTQQEDSAVYLCASSLEGSALTTDTQYFGPGTRLTVL.

With respect to this clonotype: It may be a read error: a sequence one base away is much more abundant. V and J are TRBV28 and TRBJ2-7, with D possibly matching TRBD1 (5 bases). This CDR3 has 14 residues. Germline V gene sequence: CDR1 MDHEN, CDR2 SYDVKM. V lost 4 bases to trimming and J lost 0 bases, with 10 bases between them. In nucleotides, the CDR3 is TGTGCCAGCAGTTGTCCAGGGCGCTCCTACGAGCAGTACTTC. Amino acid sequence: CASSCPGRSYEQYF.

Only one count was recorded for this clonotype. A read error may explain this, as a much larger clone is one base away. This rearrangement joins TRBV5-5 to TRBJ2-1; 12 bases line up with TRBD2. Germline-derived CDR1 and CDR2 are SGHKS and YYEKEE (reference sequence). The CDR3 consists of 16 residues. The V segment lost 1 base and the J segment 4 bases; nucleotides outside the gene matches: 3. The CDR3 spells CASSLRTSGVYNEQFF. As DNA, the CDR3 is TGTGCCAGCAGCTTGCGGACTAGCGGGGTTTACAATGAGCAGTTCTTC.

The rearrangement uses TRBV4-1 and TRBJ2-3; D unclear. Trimming removed 3 bases from V and 6 bases from J, with 13 bases in between. CDR3 size: 14 residues. CDR1 MGHRA and CDR2 YSYEKL come from the germline V gene. The CDR3 nucleotides read TGCGCCAGCAGCCACCGACTCACTTCGGATACGCAGTATTTT. Translating gives CASSHRLTSDTQYF.

The table lists this clonotype with a few counts. V gene TRBV6-1 combines with J gene TRBJ1-6, with 7 bases lining up with TRBD1. V was clipped by 7 bases and J by 3 bases; unmatched bases: 6. The CDR3 contains 15 residues. The germline CDR1 and CDR2 sequences are MNHNS and SASEGT. The CDR3 loop reads CASMKGTDYNSPLHF. DNA for the CDR3: TGTGCCAGCATGAAGGGGACAGACTATAATTCACCCCTCCACTTT.

In this sample, this clonotype turned up once. V usage is TRBV20-1 and J usage is TRBJ1-6, with D tentatively TRBD1 (5 bases). CDR3 length: 13 residues. Trimming removed 3 bases at V and 9 bases at J, with 12 bases between. CDR1 DFQATT and CDR2 SNEGSKA come from the germline V gene (reference sequence). CDR3 sequence reads: CSASRGVGSPLHF. CDR3 coding DNA: TGCAGTGCTAGTCGGGGCGTGGGTTCACCCCTCCACTTT.

Notes on this clonotype: A much larger clone lies a single base off, so this may be a read error. This chain uses TRBV6-5 with TRBJ2-1, with a tentative D call TRBD1 (5 bases). Trimming took off 7 bases at V and 10 bases at J, with 23 bases between the two ends. This CDR3 has 15 residues. Per germline, CDR1 MNHEY and CDR2 SVGAGI. The DNA of the CDR3 is TGTGCCAGCAAATCTCAGGGCAATTTTGCCTACGAGCAGTTCTTC. It is translated as CASKSQGNFAYEQFF.

This clonotype has only a few counts. The chain joins TRBV6-1 to TRBJ2-7; TRBD1 is a possible D gene (5 bases). Trimming left V 2 bases short and J 0 bases short, with 11 bases between. CDR3 length equals 15 residues. CDR1 and CDR2 from the germline V gene are MNHNS and SASEGT. This CDR3 reads CASSEQDISSYEQYF. The CDR3 DNA reads TGTGCCAGCAGTGAACAGGACATCAGCTCCTACGAGCAGTACTTC.

The genes are TRBV9 and TRBJ2-3; D possibly uses TRBD1 or TRBD2 (5 bases each). The CDR3 is 16 residues long. Germline V lookup: CDR1 SGDLS, CDR2 YYNGEE. Trimming removed 0 bases from V and 1 base from J, with 12 bases in between. The CDR3 DNA sequence: TGTGCCAGCAGCGTAGGCCTTCTGGGGGGCACAGATACGCAGTATTTT. It codes for CASSVGLLGGTDTQYF.

This clonotype was detected ten times or more. The chain uses TRBV20-1 and TRBJ2-3; D is unclear. V lost 3 bases to trimming and J lost 4 bases, with 8 bases between them. The length of the CDR3 is 12 residues. Germline loops: CDR1 DFQATT, CDR2 SNEGSKA (reference sequence). CDR3 loop: CSASLEADTQYF. CDR3 sequence (DNA): TGCAGTGCTAGTCTAGAGGCAGATACGCAGTATTTT.

This clonotype turned up a few times. The chain recombines TRBV5-1 with TRBJ2-6, with 13 bases lining up with TRBD2. The CDR3 has 19 amino acids. V was pared by 5 bases and J by 3 bases, with 11 bases of the junction left unmatched. Germline loops: CDR1 SGHRS, CDR2 YFSETQ. CDR3 residues: CASRRQGLAGLDGANVLTF. DNA of the CDR3: TGCGCCAGCAGACGCCAGGGACTAGCGGGGCTTGATGGGGCCAACGTCCTGACTTTC.

This clonotype was counted ten times or more. The chain links TRBV7-8 to TRBJ2-7, with 9 bases aligning to TRBD1. The CDR3 has 16 amino acids. The J segment lost 0 bases and the V segment lost 0 bases, leaving 3 bases of the junction unmatched. From germline, CDR1 is SGHVS and CDR2 FQNEAQ. CDR3 DNA sequence: TGTGCCAGCAGCTTAGCCGAGGACAGGGGCTCCTACGAGCAGTACTTC. This gives the protein CASSLAEDRGSYEQYF.

V usage is TRBV12-3 or TRBV12-4 and J usage is TRBJ1-2; possible D gene TRBD1, 5 bases. The V end lost 8 bases, the J end lost 4 bases, and 11 bases lay between the germline ends. The CDR3 totals 12 residues. The CDR3 DNA reads as TGTGCCAGCCGGAGAGACAGCTATGGCTACACCTTC. Translating gives CASRRDSYGYTF.

This clonotype was counted between two and nine times. At one of its ends the junction is not consistent with the germline gene, which may arise from a read error. J is TRBJ1-2 and V is TRBV2, with 8 bases that match TRBD1. The germline V gene encodes CDR1 SNHLY and CDR2 FYNNEI. The CDR3 is 15 residues long. The CDR3, as DNA: TGTGCCAGCAGTGCGGGACAGGTGATTAACTATGGCCACACCTTC. Its translation: CASSAGQVINYGHTF.

This clonotype was found many times. The rearrangement joins TRBV20-1 to TRBJ2-7; D may correspond to TRBD1 or TRBD2 (5 bases each). The CDR3 extends over 16 amino acids. V was shortened by 3 bases and J by 0 bases, with 18 bases between the two germline ends. Germline V gene lookup returns CDR1 DFQATT and CDR2 SNEGSKA (reference sequence). In DNA form, the CDR3 reads TGCAGTGCTAGTGACGGACTCAGGGAGTCCTCCTACGAGCAGTACTTC. Amino acids: CSASDGLRESSYEQYF.

This clonotype was seen only a few times. The V and J genes are TRBV20-1 and TRBJ2-7, with 9 bases aligning to TRBD1. This CDR3 contains 13 residues. Germline-derived CDR1 and CDR2 are DFQATT and SNEGSKA (reference sequence). V lost 5 bases and J lost 1; bases outside the gene matches: 3. The CDR3 DNA reads as TGCAGTGCTCAACAGGGGGCATCCTACGAGCAGTACTTC. Translating it yields CSAQQGASYEQYF.

This clonotype was picked up many times. The V call is TRBV12-3 or TRBV12-4, the J call TRBJ2-7; D might be TRBD2 (6 bases). The V gene lost 6 bases and the J gene lost 5 bases, with 17 bases spanning the gap. The CDR3 is 14 residues long. Written as DNA, the CDR3 is TGTGCCAGCAGCCCGGGACTCCTATCCGACGAGCAGTACTTC. It specifies CASSPGLLSDEQYF.

Note on this clonotype: One base away lies a much larger clone, so this may be a sequencing read error. V usage is TRBV7-2 and J usage is TRBJ2-3; perhaps TRBD2 as D (7 bases). Germline loops: CDR1 SGHTA, CDR2 FQGNSA. This CDR3 has 16 amino acids. CDR3: CASSLWGGGLTGTQYF. The CDR3 nucleotides read TGTGCCAGCAGCTTATGGGGGGGGGGCCTTACAGGTACGCAGTATTTT.

The CDR3 sequence: CASSLVGASPDTQYF. CDR3 coding DNA: TGTGCCAGCAGCCTTGTGGGGGCCAGCCCAGATACGCAGTATTTT. This rearrangement joins TRBV7-2 to TRBJ2-3, with D possibly matching TRBD1 (6 bases). CDR1 and CDR2 from the germline V gene are SGHTA and FQGNSA. The CDR3 is 15 amino acids. Trimming stripped 5 bases from V and 4 bases from J, with 16 bases between. Variable domain in full (rest from reference TRBV7-2 and TRBJ2-3): GAGVSQSPSNKVTEKGKDVELRCDPISGHTALYWYRQSLGQGLEFLIYFQGNSAPDKSGLPSDRFSAERTGGSVSTLTIQRTQQEDSAVYLCASSLVGASPDTQYFGPGTRLTVL.

The rearrangement joins TRBV28 to TRBJ1-5; D perhaps matches TRBD1 (5 bases). Germline CDR1 MDHEN, CDR2 SYDVKM. The CDR3 loop spans 20 amino acids. The V end was cut by 1 base, the J end by 0 bases, with 22 bases between. The CDR3 is CASSLSTRDGGIYSNQPQHF. The CDR3 coding sequence is TGTGCCAGCAGTTTATCAACCAGGGACGGGGGGATTTATAGCAATCAGCCCCAGCATTTT. Drawing the rest from reference TRBV28 and TRBJ1-5, the complete variable domain is DVKVTQSSRYLVKRTGEKVFLECVQDMDHENMFWYRQDPGLGLRLIYFSYDVKMKEKGDIPEGYSVSREKKERFSLILESASTNQTSMYLCASSLSTRDGGIYSNQPQHFGDGTRLSIL.